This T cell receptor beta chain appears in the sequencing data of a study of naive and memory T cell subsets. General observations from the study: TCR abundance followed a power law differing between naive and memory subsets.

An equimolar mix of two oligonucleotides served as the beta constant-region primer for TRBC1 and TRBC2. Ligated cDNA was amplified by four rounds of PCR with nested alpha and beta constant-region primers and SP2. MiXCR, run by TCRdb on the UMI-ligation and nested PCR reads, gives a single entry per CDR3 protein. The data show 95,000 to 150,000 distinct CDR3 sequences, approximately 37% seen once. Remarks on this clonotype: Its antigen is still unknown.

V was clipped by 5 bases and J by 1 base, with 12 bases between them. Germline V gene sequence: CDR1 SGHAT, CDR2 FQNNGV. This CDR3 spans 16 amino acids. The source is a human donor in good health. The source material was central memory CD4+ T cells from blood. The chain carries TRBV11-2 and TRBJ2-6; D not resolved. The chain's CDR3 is CASSRYSSSGANVLTF. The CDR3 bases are TGTGCCAGCAGCCGCTACAGTAGTTCTGGGGCCAACGTCCTGACTTTC.